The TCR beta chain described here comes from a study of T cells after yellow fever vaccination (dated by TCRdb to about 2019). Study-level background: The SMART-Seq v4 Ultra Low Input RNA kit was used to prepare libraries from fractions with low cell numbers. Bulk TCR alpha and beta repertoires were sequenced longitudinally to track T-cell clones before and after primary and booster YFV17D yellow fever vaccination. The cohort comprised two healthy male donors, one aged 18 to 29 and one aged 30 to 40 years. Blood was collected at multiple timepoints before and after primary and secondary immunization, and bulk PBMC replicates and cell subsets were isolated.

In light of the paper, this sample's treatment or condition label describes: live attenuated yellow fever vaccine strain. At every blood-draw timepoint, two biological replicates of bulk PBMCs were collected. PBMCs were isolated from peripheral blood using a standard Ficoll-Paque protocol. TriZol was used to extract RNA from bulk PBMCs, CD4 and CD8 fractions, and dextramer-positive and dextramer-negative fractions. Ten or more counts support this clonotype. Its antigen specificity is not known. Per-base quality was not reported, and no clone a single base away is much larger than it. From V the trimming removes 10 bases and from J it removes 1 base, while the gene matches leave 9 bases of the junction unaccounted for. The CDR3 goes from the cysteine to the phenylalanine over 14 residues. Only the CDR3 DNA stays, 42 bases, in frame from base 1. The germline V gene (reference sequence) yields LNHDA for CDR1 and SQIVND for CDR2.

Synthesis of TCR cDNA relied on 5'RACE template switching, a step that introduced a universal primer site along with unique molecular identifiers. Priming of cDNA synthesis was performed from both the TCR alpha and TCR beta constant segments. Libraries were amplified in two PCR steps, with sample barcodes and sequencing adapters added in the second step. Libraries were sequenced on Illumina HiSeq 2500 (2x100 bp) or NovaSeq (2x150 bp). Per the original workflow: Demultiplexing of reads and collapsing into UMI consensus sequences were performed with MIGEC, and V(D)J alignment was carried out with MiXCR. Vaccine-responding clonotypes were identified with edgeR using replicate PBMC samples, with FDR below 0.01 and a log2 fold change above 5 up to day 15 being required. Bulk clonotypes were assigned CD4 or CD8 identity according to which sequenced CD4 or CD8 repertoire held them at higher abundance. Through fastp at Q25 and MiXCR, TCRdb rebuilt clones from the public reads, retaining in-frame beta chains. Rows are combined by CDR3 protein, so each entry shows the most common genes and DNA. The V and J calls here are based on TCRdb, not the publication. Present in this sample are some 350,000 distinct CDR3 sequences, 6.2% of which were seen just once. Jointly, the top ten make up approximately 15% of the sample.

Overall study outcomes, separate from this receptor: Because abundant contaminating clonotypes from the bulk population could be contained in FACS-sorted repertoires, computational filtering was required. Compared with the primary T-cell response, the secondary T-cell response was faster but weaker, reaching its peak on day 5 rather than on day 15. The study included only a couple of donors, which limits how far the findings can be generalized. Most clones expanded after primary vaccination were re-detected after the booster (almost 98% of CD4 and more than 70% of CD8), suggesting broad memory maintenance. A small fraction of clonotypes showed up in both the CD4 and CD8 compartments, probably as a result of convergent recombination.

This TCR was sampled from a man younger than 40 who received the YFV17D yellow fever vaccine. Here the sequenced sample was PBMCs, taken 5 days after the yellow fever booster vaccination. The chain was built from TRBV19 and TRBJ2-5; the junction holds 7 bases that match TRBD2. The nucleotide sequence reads TGTGCCACGATGCGGGAGACGGGCCAAGAGACCCAGTACTTC. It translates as CATMRETGQETQYF.